This T cell receptor (beta chain) was sequenced during a study of T cell responses to AZD1222 COVID-19 vaccine. This table comes from immunoSEQ multiplex PCR, and its TCRdb copy is limited to in-frame clones, with some not included. The profile shows roughly 100,000 clones, about 90% of them singletons. Trimming removed 1 base from V and 8 bases from J, with 17 bases in between. This CDR3 comprises 15 residues. Germline V gene sequence: CDR1 LGHNA, CDR2 YNFKEQ. This receptor was identified in an adult in good health. This chain connects TRBV4-2 to TRBJ1-1; possibly TRBD1 for D (5 bases). Here the sequenced sample was peripheral blood, taken on day 0 of AZD1222 vaccination. CDR3 DNA: TGTGCCAGCAGCCAAGGATACCGGGACCCCACCGAAGCTTTCTTT. Protein product: CASSQGYRDPTEAFF.